Sequencing of this T cell receptor beta chain was carried out in a study of immune characterization of retroperitoneal liposarcoma. TCRdb used MiXCR to reprocess the PCR reads, holding one entry per CDR3 protein. The table has approximately 11,000 distinct CDR3 sequences, roughly half seen once. In germline, CDR1 is SGHTA, CDR2 FQGNSA. The length of the CDR3 is 22 residues. On this clonotype: The junction differs from germline at one of its ends, possibly a read error.

The V gene is TRBV7-2, the J gene TRBJ2-1; D may be TRBD2 (5 bases). Input material: tumor tissue. The sequence was obtained from a female donor with retroperitoneal liposarcoma. The CDR3 DNA is TGTGTCCCAAGCTTCTGTGGGTCTCTTTGCATTGAGGGTGCAAGCTCAGAGGTGCCTTGCTGCTTC. It yields the protein CVPSFCGSLCIEGASSEVPCCF. Drawing the rest from reference TRBV7-2 and TRBJ2-1, the complete variable domain is GAGVSQSPSNKVTEKGKDVELRCDPISGHTALYWYRQSLGQGLEFLIYFQGNSAPDKSGLPSDRFSAERTGGSVSTLTIQRTQQEDSAVYLCVPSFCGSLCIEGASSEVPCCFGPGTRLTVL.